Listed here is a single TCR beta chain. This CDR3 is 15 amino acids long. With V trimmed by 0 bases and J by 7 bases, 5 bases remained unmatched. Germline V gene sequence: CDR1 MNHEY, CDR2 SVGAGI. Profiling relied on immunoSEQ multiplex PCR, and the TCRdb table lists in-frame clones only, not all of them. The sample holds 200,000 to 300,000 clones, 83% seen once. The data stem from a study of blood T cell repertoires in COVID-19. The source material was peripheral blood. The gene calls are TRBV6-5 and TRBJ1-1, with TRBD1 identical over 10 bases. The sequence was obtained from a human donor in a cohort sampled during active COVID-19. The CDR3 nucleotides are TGTGCCAGCAGTTACTCGGGACAGGGGAAGGTTGAAGCTTTCTTT. It is translated as CASSYSGQGKVEAFF.